The sequence of this T cell receptor beta chain was determined in a study of blood T cell repertoires in COVID-19. Study summary: Specimens from acute and convalescent COVID-19 originated in the United States, Italy and Spain. Sample material is recorded as cDNA or gDNA derived from T cells, B-cell-depleted T cells, or PBMCs.

The V end lost 4 bases, the J end lost 2 bases, and 12 bases lay between the germline ends. Germline loops: CDR1 MGHRA, CDR2 YSYEKL. CDR3 size: 15 residues. In the original workflow: Reference gene primer amplification gave nucleated cell count estimates. Sequencing used immunoSEQ multiplex PCR; TCRdb keeps in-frame clones, though not all of them. The V and J calls and clone size come from that table; D and trimming were worked out from the DNA. The repertoire holds around 220,000 clones, with 90% as singletons. The chain couples TRBV4-1 to TRBJ1-3; D unresolved. The sequence was collected from a man under 40 who had been exposed to COVID-19. Source material: PBMCs or T cells enriched from blood (not recorded which). CDR3 bases: TGCGCCAGCAGCCGTGGGCCTGATCCTGGAAACACCATATATTTT. It yields the protein CASSRGPDPGNTIYF.